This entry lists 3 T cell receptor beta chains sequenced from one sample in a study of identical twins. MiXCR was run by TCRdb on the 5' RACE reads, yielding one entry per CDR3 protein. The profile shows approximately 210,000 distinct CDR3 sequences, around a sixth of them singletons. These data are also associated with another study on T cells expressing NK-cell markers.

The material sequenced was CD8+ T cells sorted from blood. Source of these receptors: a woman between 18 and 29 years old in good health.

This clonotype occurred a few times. Written as DNA, the CDR3 is TGTGCCAGCAGTGAACCAGGACAGGGGACTGCCTATGGCTACACCTTC. Translation gives CASSEPGQGTAYGYTF. The genes are TRBV2 and TRBJ1-2; TRBD1 agrees at 9 bases. Germline lookup yields CDR1 SNHLY and CDR2 FYNNEI. V was clipped by 2 bases and J by 4 bases; unmatched bases: 8. The CDR3 has 16 amino acids.

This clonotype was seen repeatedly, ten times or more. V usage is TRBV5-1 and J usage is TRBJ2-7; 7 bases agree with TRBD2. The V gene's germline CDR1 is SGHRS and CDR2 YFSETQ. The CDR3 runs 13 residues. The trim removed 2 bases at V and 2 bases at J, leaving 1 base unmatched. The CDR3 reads CASSFGLAYEQYF. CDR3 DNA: TGCGCCAGCAGCTTTGGACTAGCCTACGAGCAGTACTTC.

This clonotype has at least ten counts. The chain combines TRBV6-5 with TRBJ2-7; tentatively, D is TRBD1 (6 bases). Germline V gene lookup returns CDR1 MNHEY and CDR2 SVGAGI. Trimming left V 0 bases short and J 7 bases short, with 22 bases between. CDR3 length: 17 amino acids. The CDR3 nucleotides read TGTGCCAGCAGTTACTCAATATATACCACGGACAGCTGGGAGCAGTACTTC. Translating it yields CASSYSIYTTDSWEQYF.